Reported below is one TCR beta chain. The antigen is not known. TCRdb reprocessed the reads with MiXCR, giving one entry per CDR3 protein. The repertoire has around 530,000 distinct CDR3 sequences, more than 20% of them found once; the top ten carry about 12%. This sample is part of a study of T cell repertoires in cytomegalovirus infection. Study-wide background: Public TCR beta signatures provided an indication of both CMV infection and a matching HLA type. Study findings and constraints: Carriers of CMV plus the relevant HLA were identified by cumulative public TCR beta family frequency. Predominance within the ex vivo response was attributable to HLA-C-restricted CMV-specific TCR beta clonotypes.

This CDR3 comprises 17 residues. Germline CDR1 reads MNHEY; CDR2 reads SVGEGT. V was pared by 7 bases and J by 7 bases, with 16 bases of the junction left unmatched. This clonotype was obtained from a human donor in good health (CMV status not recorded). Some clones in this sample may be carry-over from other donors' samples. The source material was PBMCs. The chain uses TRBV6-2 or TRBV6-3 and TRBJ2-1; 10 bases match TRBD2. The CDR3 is CASTTGPGLAKGNEQFF. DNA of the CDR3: TGTGCCAGCACCACGGGGCCGGGACTAGCGAAAGGGAATGAGCAGTTCTTC.